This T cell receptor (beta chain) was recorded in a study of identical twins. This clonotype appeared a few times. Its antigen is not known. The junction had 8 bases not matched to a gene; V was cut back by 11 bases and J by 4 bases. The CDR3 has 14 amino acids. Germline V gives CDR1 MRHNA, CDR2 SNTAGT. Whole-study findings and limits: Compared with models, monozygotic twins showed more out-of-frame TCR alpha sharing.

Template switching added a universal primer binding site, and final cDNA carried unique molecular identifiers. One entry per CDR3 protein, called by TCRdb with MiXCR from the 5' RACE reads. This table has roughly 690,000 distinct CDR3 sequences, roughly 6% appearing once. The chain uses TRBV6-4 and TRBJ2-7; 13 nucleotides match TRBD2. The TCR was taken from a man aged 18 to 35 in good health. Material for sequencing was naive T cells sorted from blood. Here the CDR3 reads CACGTSGVGYEQYF. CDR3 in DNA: TGTGCCTGCGGGACTAGCGGGGTTGGATACGAGCAGTACTTC.